This T cell receptor (beta chain) originates from a study of response to subunit inactivated influenza vaccine. Points from the study as a whole: Each seasonal flu vaccination may recruit only limited new T cells, authors suggested.

With regard to this clonotype: Its target is unknown.

TCRdb itself ran the RT-PCR reads through MiXCR, one entry per CDR3 protein. The sample has around 530,000 distinct CDR3 sequences, approximately 12% seen once; the top ten hold roughly 10%. The CDR3 covers 13 residues. From germline, CDR1 is LGHDT and CDR2 YNNKEL (reference sequence). V was cut by 2 bases and J by 4 bases, with 6 bases left in between. The sequences come from PBMCs from blood, collected on the day of vaccination. The origin of this receptor is a man aged 50-59 years who received an inactivated influenza vaccine. The chain couples TRBV3-1 to TRBJ2-1; D uncertain. The CDR3 bases are TGTGCCAGCAGCCAACCGCCTTACAATGAGCAGTTCTTC. Residues: CASSQPPYNEQFF.